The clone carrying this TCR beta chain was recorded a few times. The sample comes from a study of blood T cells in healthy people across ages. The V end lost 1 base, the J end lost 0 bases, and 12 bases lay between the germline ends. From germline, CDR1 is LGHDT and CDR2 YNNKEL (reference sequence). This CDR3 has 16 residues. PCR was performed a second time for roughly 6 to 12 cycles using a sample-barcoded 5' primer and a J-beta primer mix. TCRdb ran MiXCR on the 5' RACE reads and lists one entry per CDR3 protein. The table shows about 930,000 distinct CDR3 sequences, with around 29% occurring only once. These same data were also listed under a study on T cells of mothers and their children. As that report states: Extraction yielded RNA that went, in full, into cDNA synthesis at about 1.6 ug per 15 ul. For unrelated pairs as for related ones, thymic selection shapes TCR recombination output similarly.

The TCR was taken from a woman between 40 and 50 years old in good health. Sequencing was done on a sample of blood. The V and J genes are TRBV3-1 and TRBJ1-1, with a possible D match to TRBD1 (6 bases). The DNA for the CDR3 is TGTGCCAGCAGCCAAGGGCAAACAGGGATGAACACTGAAGCTTTCTTT. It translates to CASSQGQTGMNTEAFF.